These T cell receptor beta chains were read from a single sample in a study of T cell repertoires in cytomegalovirus infection. Via MiXCR, TCRdb re-called the reads, giving one row per CDR3 protein. In the table there are roughly 500,000 distinct CDR3 sequences, 16% of which are singletons. The sequenced sample was CD8+ T cells from PBMCs. These receptors originate from a human donor in good health (CMV status not recorded). Some clones in this sample may be carry-over from other donors' samples. CDR3s include the opening cysteine and the closing phenylalanine or tryptophan. The D gene is left open where the match is weak.

CASSLEVQGGSYEQYF 16 TRBV11-1 NA
CASSLTRRGQGGQPQHF 17 TRBV7-3 NA
CASSLGSGGHPEQYF 15 TRBV7-8 TRBD2
CASRTDTGPTQYF 13 TRBV28 NA
CASSNPLGREGTTGELFF 18 TRBV28 TRBD2
CASSLGGGGDTQYF 14 TRBV7-3 NA
CASSLRERNTDTQYF 15 TRBV27 NA
CASSWANSGYGEQYF 15 TRBV5-5 NA
CASLGFSNTEAFF 13 TRBV19 NA
CASSTSPRTVDTNYGYTF 18 TRBV7-8 NA
CSARDFRGAAEAFF 14 TRBV20-1 NA
CASTPWDFITNYTQYF 16 TRBV12-3/TRBV12-4 NA
CASSWSTGAYEQYF 14 TRBV11-2 NA
CASSPRDRGLNGYTF 15 TRBV4-2 TRBD1
CASSVSDSLTEAFF 14 TRBV9 NA
CASSLSRDRGSETQYF 16 TRBV28 TRBD1
CASSQDRDYNEQFF 14 TRBV3-1 TRBD1
CASSPDSGSLGEQYF 15 TRBV19 TRBD2
CASSTGAETQYF 12 TRBV12-3/TRBV12-4 NA
CASSFGRVTEAFF 13 TRBV27 NA
CASSLILGTVLNNEQFF 17 TRBV27 TRBD1
CASSPGGDKPQHF 13 TRBV27 TRBD1
CSARDLVGTQGQETQYF 17 TRBV20-1 NA
CASSLDRGPNEQYF 14 TRBV5-1 TRBD1
CATSDTAGAGDTQYF 15 TRBV24-1 NA
CAWSGTAGTGELFF 14 TRBV30 NA
CASSLVLRGGPETQYF 16 TRBV7-8 TRBD2
CASSSIDASGFYNEQFF 17 TRBV27 TRBD2
CASSLEAIDTQYF 13 TRBV7-3 NA
CASSVAPGQGKNTGELFF 18 TRBV9 TRBD1
CASSWGPSYEQYF 13 TRBV5-4 NA
CASSVASAHEQFF 13 TRBV9 NA
CSAPSMADSYEQYF 14 TRBV20-1 NA
CASSAQESSYEQYF 14 TRBV7-9 NA
CASSLEIISPYEQYF 15 TRBV5-6 NA
CASSSRERADTQYF 14 TRBV28 TRBD2
CASNVRAGGPVEQFF 15 TRBV9 TRBD2
CASGGTATTNEKLFF 15 TRBV7-6 TRBD1
CASSLGGTGTHEQYF 15 TRBV7-8 TRBD1
CASSGTALGYTF 12 TRBV5-1 TRBD1
CSFGTPNTGELFF 13 TRBV29-1 NA
CASSSGTGPLYEQYF 15 TRBV11-2 TRBD1
CATSDWEGLKQAETQYF 17 TRBV24-1 TRBD2
CASLDGSSYNEQFF 14 TRBV19 NA
CASSLLQGGNEKLFF 15 TRBV11-2 TRBD1
CAWSPGRTSYEQYF 14 TRBV30 NA
CASRRTGQGFYEQYF 15 TRBV14 TRBD1
CASSYGTGAGEQFF 14 TRBV7-6 TRBD1
CASSQVPGGGSEQYF 15 TRBV4-2 NA
CSVESGGNTGELFF 14 TRBV29-1 TRBD2
CASSMVFQGTSGLPSYNEQFF 21 TRBV19 TRBD2
CSVYHSYTGELFF 13 TRBV29-1 NA
CASSPPGLARNEQFF 15 TRBV27 TRBD2
CASSHHNSGNTIYF 14 TRBV25-1 NA
CASSTAGTEAFF 12 TRBV12-3/TRBV12-4 NA
CSGRTSPNEQFF 12 TRBV29-1 TRBD2
CAISESTGLNNEAFF 15 TRBV10-3 TRBD1
CASSVAKLQPNTEAFF 16 TRBV9 NA
CARGQGNENTIYF 13 TRBV2 TRBD1